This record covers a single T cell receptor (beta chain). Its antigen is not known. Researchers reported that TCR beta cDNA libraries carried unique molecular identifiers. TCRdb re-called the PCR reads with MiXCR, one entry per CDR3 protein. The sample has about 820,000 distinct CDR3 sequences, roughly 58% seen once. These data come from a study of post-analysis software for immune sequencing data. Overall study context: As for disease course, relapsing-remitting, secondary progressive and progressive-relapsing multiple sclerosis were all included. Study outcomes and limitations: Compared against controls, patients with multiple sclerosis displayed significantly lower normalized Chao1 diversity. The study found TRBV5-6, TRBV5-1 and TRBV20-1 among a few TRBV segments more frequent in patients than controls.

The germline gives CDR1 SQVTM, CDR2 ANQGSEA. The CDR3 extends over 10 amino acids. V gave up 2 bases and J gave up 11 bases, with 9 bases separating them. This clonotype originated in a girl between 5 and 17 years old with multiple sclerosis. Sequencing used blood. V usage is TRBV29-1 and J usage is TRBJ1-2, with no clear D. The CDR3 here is CSVERETYTF. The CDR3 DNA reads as TGCAGCGTTGAAAGGGAAACATACACCTTC.